Below, one T cell receptor beta chain is given with its context. The antigen this receptor binds is unknown. No much larger clone exists at a distance of one base, and base qualities are not known. The protocol used for the library was the immunoSEQ multiplex PCR assay. The multiplex PCR relied on a mix of 60 forward primers for TCR Vbeta segments and 13 reverse primers for TCR Jbeta segments. The CDR3 region of rearranged TCR beta genes was amplified from genomic DNA with a multiplex PCR assay. Amplified TCR beta libraries were sequenced as 87-base-pair reads on the Illumina HiSeq System. Regarding the original processing steps: A later analysis tallied 80 million to 95 million unique TCR beta chains across the approximately 670 repertoires, and some 12 million of those chains were shared by two or more donors. Raw reads were error-corrected and collapsed into unique sequences with a nearest-neighbor algorithm that merged closely related sequences to remove PCR and sequencing errors. Alignment of CDR3 sequences to IMGT reference sequences was used to assign V, D and J gene segments. For a sequence to be retained, at least a six-nucleotide match to both a V gene segment and a J gene segment was required. A rearrangement was called productive if the CDR3 had no stop codons and remained in frame with V and J, and every other rearrangement was called non-productive. CDR3 was defined according to IMGT convention as the region running from the second conserved V-encoded cysteine to the conserved J-encoded phenylalanine. The earlier analysis of 500 to 650 of the donors excluded any sequence lacking an unambiguous match to a single V gene segment. In an earlier analysis of approximately 590 of the donors, V segments were called functional above 56.7% productive rearrangements and were called segregating when the between-donor standard deviation exceeded 5%. A statistical classification framework was built for diagnosing cytomegalovirus status from the catalog of TCR beta chain sequences. In a later analysis, TCR nucleotide sequences were compared against IMGT/GENE-DB human TR gene sequences so that V and J genes could be assigned. Using the TCRdist pipeline, a later analysis assigned CDR3 sequences along with most-parsimonious VDJ recombination scenarios. In a later analysis, each TCR beta chain was defined by its CDR3 amino acid sequence together with its V-gene family, and reads without a unique V-gene family were excluded. In a later analysis, approximately 640 highly shared, low-generation-probability nucleotide sequences were removed to address suspected cross-contamination and a sequencing artifact. In a later analysis, a clonal expansion index for each public chain was calculated from normalized within-repertoire ranks of inferred template counts. In a later analysis, generation probabilities were computed with a VDJ recombination model fitted to out-of-frame rearrangements, and the resulting probabilities were checked against IGoR. A later analysis scored TCR-TCR, TCR-HLA and TCR-CMV co-occurrence with hypergeometric tests, applying a repertoire-size bias correction to TCR pairs. A later analysis estimated false discovery rates by permuting HLA or CMV assignments 20 times. A later analysis grouped co-occurring TCRs with DBSCAN, adding TCRdist sequence similarity when clustering within HLA-allele-positive subsets. Repertoires with fewer than 30,000 or more than 120,000 public chains, plus five repertoires with anomalous nucleotide sharing, were excluded from co-occurrence clustering. Entries here come from immuneACCESS through TCRdb and include only in-frame sequences with V and J called. Some clones fail to appear in such tables; in the studies checked, an unresolved V gene covers under half of the shortfall, and the cause of the remainder is unknown. D and trimming come from the DNA, and the V and J calls and clone size come from that table. The sample records 150,000 or so clones, over 60% of which are singletons. Together, the top ten hold 1.5% to 2% of the sample.

V trim: 3 bases; J trim: 4 bases; unmatched bases: 5. The germline V gene sets CDR1 to LGHNA and CDR2 to YSLEER. The CDR3 sequence holds 14 residues, the cysteine and phenylalanine included. The kept DNA is CDR3 alone, 42 bases in frame from the first base. This entry comes from a study of cytomegalovirus exposure and HLA in healthy donors (dated by TCRdb to 2016 to 2017). Context from the whole study: An earlier analysis of roughly 500 of the donors reported 276 Gb of sequence data and 117 million unique TCR beta sequences obtained from about 179 million T cells. An early release covering around 630 HLA-typed donors comprised approximately 290 gigabases of sequencing data and roughly 86 million unique TCR sequences. Of the 398 genotyped donors, approximately 80% fell in the genetic ancestry cluster associated with self-reported Caucasian donors. The study aimed to test whether signatures of past pathogen exposure could be identified by cataloging public T cell receptors. The T cell repertoires of about 700 subjects were profiled by immunosequencing and related to cytomegalovirus serostatus. Along with the roughly 710-subject first cohort, a separate validation cohort of over a hundred different subjects was used. To predict cytomegalovirus infection status, the study brought together high-throughput TCR immunosequencing, statistical association of individual TCRs with disease status, and machine learning. A later analysis re-analyzed previously published TCR beta repertoires from 500 to 700 donors and added high-resolution HLA genotyping to study TCR occurrence patterns. The later analysis used no new phenotypic data to find candidate immune exposures, relying instead on TCR beta sequences and their occurrence across donors. An earlier analysis of several hundred of the donors used high-throughput TCR beta sequencing to judge whether each TCR beta V gene segment behaved as functional or pseudogenic. Donor age, sex, ethnicity and CMV serostatus were compiled alongside the repertoire data. Genome-wide SNP genotypes for about 55% of the 666 donors were used in a later genetic analysis, which treated that subset as a discovery cohort. Every discovery cohort repertoire had been produced on one sequencing platform. HLA typing covered class I and class II loci at four-digit resolution. Typing coverage varied by locus: roughly 620-640 donors for A, B, C, DRB1 and DQB1; roughly 560 for DQA1; about 600 for DPA1; 450 to 480 for DPB1. Four to six DR-DQ haplotypes were handled as single units for association and clustering, since linkage in the cohort was strong. Across around 400 genotyped donors of the cohort, an average of about 200,000 unique TCR beta nucleotide sequences per donor were sequenced, and approximately 17% of those sequences were non-productive.

Beyond this particular receptor, the publication reports: The study gave a list of over 150 TCR beta chains associated with cytomegalovirus. It was suggested by the authors that the approach could potentially be generalized to other disease states and immunological phenotypes. An earlier analysis of approximately 530 of the donors showed that most TCR beta V segments appeared in productive rearrangements either about 87% or about 30% of the time, which broadly matched IMGT annotations. In vitro tests confirmed that a few of the cytomegalovirus-associated TCR beta chains recognize cytomegalovirus antigens. In a later analysis, several top co-occurrence clusters were reported to appear linked to parvovirus B19, influenza, CMV and Epstein-Barr virus. Because HLA typing was missing for some donors at each locus, association tests included only the typed subset. Linkage disequilibrium might explain the correlated functional status among segregating V segments, but an unknown experimental factor could not be excluded. When HLA alleles, especially DR and DQ, strongly co-occurred, attributing TCR associations to individual alleles was difficult. In a later genetic analysis, a missense DCLRE1C variant was associated with V-gene and J-gene trimming of TCR beta chains, and the association was replicated in an independent cohort. A cluster of highly shared sequence variants was judged likely to be a technical artifact of the sequencing pipeline. Most CMV-associated TCR beta chains appeared to be HLA-restricted in a later analysis, and the HLA associations seemed to be driven largely by CMV exposure. Cytomegalovirus status was reported to be diagnosed by the classifier with high specificity and sensitivity in both the original and validation cohorts. The cohort was sequenced for TCR beta chains only, and without alpha or paired-chain data the features that could be detected were limited. Fewer than 20 rarely observed V segments, including chromosome 9 orphons, were excluded from the earlier analysis of approximately 500 of the donors because counts were too low. The presence/absence analyses assumed that sequencing depth was roughly uniform across donors, and that assumption may not be true. Because the 87-base-pair reads could not distinguish some IMGT-functional V segments, including TRBV6-2 and TRBV6-3, those segments were excluded. Most TCR sequences were seen in very few donors, while some public TCRs were found in many individuals. A later analysis found that TCR association rates varied across HLA loci, with DRB1 alleles showing the most associated TCRs and HLA-C alleles the fewest. A further reported finding was that TCR beta sequences accurately predicted the HLA-A and HLA-B alleles for most subjects in the first cohort. In a later genetic analysis, fewer N-insertions in productive TCRs were reported among donors in an Asian-associated ancestry cluster than the approximately 670-donor mean. Immune exposure information for the cohort was limited to CMV serostatus. In a later analysis, HLA-associated TCR beta chains showed more clonal expansion and lower generation probabilities than non-associated chains that were equally common. At a false discovery rate of 0.05, a later analysis linked some 18,000 TCR beta sequences to specific HLA alleles.

The cohort consisted of approximately 670 healthy bone marrow donors. At the time of sampling, all cohort members were nominally healthy, though unrecorded immune exposures were likely present. The donor was CMV seronegative and was included in the group of 352 seronegative cohort members. A peripheral blood sample was provided by each donor, and peripheral blood mononuclear cells were used for TCR beta sequencing. Genomic DNA extraction from the blood cell samples was performed with the Qiagen DNeasy Blood Extraction Kit. The V and J segments used are TRBV4-3 and TRBJ1-2; 7 bases in the junction line up with TRBD1. The sequence came from a woman aged 18-29 years in good health and CMV-seronegative. The specimen was PBMCs. The DNA is TGCGCCAGCAGCCAGGCGACAGGGTTCTATGGCTACACCTTC. Protein translation: CASSQATGFYGYTF.